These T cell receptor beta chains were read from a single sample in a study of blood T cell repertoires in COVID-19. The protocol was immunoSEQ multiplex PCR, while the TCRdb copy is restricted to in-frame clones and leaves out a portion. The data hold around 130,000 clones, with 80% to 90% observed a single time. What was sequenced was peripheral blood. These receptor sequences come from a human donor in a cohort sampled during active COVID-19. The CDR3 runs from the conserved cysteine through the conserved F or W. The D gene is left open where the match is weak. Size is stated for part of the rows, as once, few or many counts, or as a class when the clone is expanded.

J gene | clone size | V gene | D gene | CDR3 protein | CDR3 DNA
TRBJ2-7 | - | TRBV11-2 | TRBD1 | CASTWTGLGEQYF | TGTGCCAGCACCTGGACAGGGCTAGGCGAGCAGTACTTC
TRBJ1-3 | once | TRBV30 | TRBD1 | CAWSPGGPAGNTIYF | TGTGCCTGGAGTCCAGGGGGCCCGGCTGGAAACACCATATATTTT
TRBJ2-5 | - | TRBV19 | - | CASSNRPQVGETQYF | TGTGCCAGTAGTAACAGGCCCCAAGTTGGGGAGACCCAGTACTTC
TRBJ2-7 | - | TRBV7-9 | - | CASSGRSYEQYF | TGTGCCAGCAGTGGTAGATCCTACGAGCAGTACTTC
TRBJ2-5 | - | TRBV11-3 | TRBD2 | CASSSGLVGGPGEVGETQYF | TGTGCCAGCAGCTCCGGACTAGTCGGCGGGCCCGGGGAAGTGGGGGAGACCCAGTACTTC
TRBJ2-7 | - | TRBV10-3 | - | CAISDVQSYEQYF | TGTGCCATCAGTGACGTACAGTCCTACGAGCAGTACTTC
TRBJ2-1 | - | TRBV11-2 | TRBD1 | CASSFDRGSYNEQFF | TGTGCCAGCAGCTTCGACAGGGGGAGCTACAATGAGCAGTTCTTC
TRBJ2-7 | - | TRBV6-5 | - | CASSPRRGGRHEQYF | TGTGCCAGCAGTCCCCGTAGGGGGGGGCGACACGAGCAGTACTTC
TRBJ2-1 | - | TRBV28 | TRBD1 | CASSFWDRGVDEQFF | TGTGCCAGCAGTTTTTGGGACAGGGGGGTGGACGAGCAGTTCTTC
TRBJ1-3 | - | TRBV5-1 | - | CASSLGSGTGNTIYF | TGCGCCAGCAGCTTGGGGTCGGGGACTGGAAACACCATATATTTT
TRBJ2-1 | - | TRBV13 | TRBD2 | CASSQGLAGTEQFF | TGTGCCAGCAGCCAGGGACTAGCGGGGACTGAGCAGTTCTTC
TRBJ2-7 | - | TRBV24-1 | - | CATRESEDICEQYF | TGTGCCACGCGCGAGTCCGAAGATATTTGCGAGCAGTACTTC
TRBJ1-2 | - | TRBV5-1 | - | CASSLAYGLYGYTF | TGCGCCAGCAGCTTGGCCTACGGTCTCTATGGCTACACCTTC
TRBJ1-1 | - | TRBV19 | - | CASSISRGAYRNTEAFF | TGTGCCAGTAGTATTTCTCGGGGGGCGTATAGGAACACTGAAGCTTTCTTT
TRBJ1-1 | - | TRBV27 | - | CASSSHPRGGTEAFF | TGTGCCAGCAGTTCCCATCCAAGGGGTGGCACTGAAGCTTTCTTT
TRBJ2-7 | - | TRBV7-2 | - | CASSSGTGWRSRYEQYF | TGTGCCAGCAGCTCGGGTACGGGATGGAGGTCGAGATACGAGCAGTACTTC
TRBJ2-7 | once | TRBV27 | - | CANPPGPGHPADPYEQYF | TGTGCCAACCCACCGGGACCGGGACATCCCGCGGACCCGTACGAGCAGTACTTC
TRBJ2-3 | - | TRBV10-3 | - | CAISDPGTSTDTQYF | TGTGCCATCAGTGACCCAGGGACTAGCACAGATACGCAGTATTTT
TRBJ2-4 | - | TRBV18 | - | CASSPPGQKNIQYF | TGTGCCAGCTCACCACCGGGCCAGAAAAACATTCAGTACTTC
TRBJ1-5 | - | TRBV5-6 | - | CASSLGGTQPQHF | TGTGCCAGCAGCCTTGGGGGGACTCAGCCCCAGCATTTT
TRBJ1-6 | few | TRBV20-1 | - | CSAPLSSLHF | TGCAGTGCGCCGTTGAGTTCCCTCCACTTT
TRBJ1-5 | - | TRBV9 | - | CASSVDWSPNQPQHF | TGTGCCAGCAGCGTAGATTGGAGCCCCAATCAGCCCCAGCATTTT
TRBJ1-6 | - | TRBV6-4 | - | CASRARSNSYNSPLHF | TGTGCCAGCAGGGCCAGGTCCAATTCTTATAATTCACCCCTCCACTTT
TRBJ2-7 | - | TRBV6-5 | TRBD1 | CASTRLQGAGEQYF | TGTGCCAGCACCCGCCTACAGGGGGCGGGGGAGCAGTACTTC
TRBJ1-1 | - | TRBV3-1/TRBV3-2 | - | CASSHLQQNTEAFF | TGTGCCAGCAGCCACCTACAGCAGAACACTGAAGCTTTCTTT
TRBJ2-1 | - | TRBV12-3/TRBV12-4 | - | CASSLGRGNEQFF | TGTGCCAGCAGTTTGGGCAGGGGCAATGAGCAGTTCTTC
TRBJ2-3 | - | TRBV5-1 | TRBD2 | CASSPGTSGPTDTQYF | TGCGCCAGCAGCCCCGGGACTAGCGGCCCCACAGATACGCAGTATTTT
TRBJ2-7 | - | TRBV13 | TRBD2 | CASSFGLVSYEQYF | TGTGCCAGCAGCTTTGGACTAGTCTCCTACGAGCAGTACTTC
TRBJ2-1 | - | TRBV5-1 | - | CASSPIQVYNEQFF | TGCGCCAGCAGCCCTATACAGGTCTACAATGAGCAGTTCTTC
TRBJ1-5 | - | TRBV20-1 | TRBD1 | CSASKQGARGQPQHF | TGCAGTGCTAGTAAGCAGGGGGCGCGTGGGCAGCCCCAGCATTTT
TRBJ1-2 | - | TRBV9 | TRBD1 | CASSVEAGGNYGYTF | TGTGCCAGCAGCGTAGAGGCAGGGGGTAACTATGGCTACACCTTC
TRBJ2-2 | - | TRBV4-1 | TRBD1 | CASSQDRTGELFF | TGCGCCAGCAGCCAGGACAGGACCGGGGAGCTGTTTTTT
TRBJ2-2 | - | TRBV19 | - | CASSSRSGWTGELFF | TGTGCCAGTAGTTCCCGGTCCGGTTGGACCGGGGAGCTGTTTTTT
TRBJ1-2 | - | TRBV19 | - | CASSSQGGGYTF | TGTGCCAGTAGTTCACAGGGTGGTGGCTACACCTTC
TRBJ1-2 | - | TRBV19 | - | CASSLGSTNYGYTF | TGTGCCAGTAGTCTAGGGTCCACAAACTATGGCTACACCTTC
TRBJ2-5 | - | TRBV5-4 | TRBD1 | CASSRDRGSETQYF | TGTGCCAGCAGTCGGGACAGGGGGTCAGAGACCCAGTACTTC